Detailed here is one T cell receptor (beta chain). This sample is part of a study of shared clonotypes between healthy human individuals. The CDR3 extends over 12 amino acids. Germline V CDR1 and CDR2: MNHEY, SVGAGI. Trimming took off 10 bases at V and 8 bases at J, with 17 bases between the two ends. Method: immunoSEQ multiplex PCR; TCRdb's copy keeps in-frame clones and lacks some. The sample has about 670,000 clones, approximately 75% seen once. The sequenced material came from memory CD4+ T cells sorted from blood. Subset described: CD45RA-negative fraction. The V and J genes are TRBV6-5 and TRBJ1-2; D remains ambiguous. The TCR originated in a woman aged 25 to 39 in good health. The CDR3 here is CATPPRGNGYTF. CDR3 sequence (DNA): TGTGCCACTCCACCCCGGGGTAACGGCTACACCTTC.